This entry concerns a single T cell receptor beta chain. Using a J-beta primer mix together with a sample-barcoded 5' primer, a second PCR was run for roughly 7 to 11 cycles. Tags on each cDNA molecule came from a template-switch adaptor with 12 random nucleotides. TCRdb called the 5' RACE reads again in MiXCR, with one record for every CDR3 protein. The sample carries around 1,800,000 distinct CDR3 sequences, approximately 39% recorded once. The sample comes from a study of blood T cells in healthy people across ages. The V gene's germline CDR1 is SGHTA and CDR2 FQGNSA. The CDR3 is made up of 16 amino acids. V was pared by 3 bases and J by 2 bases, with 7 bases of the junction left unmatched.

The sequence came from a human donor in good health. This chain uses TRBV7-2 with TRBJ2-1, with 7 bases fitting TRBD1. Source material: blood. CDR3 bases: TGTGCCAGCAGCTTGATAGGGGGCGCTACCTACAATGAGCAGTTCTTC. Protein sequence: CASSLIGGATYNEQFF. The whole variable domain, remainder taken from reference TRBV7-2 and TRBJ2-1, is GAGVSQSPSNKVTEKGKDVELRCDPISGHTALYWYRQSLGQGLEFLIYFQGNSAPDKSGLPSDRFSAERTGGSVSTLTIQRTQQEDSAVYLCASSLIGGATYNEQFFGPGTRLTVL.